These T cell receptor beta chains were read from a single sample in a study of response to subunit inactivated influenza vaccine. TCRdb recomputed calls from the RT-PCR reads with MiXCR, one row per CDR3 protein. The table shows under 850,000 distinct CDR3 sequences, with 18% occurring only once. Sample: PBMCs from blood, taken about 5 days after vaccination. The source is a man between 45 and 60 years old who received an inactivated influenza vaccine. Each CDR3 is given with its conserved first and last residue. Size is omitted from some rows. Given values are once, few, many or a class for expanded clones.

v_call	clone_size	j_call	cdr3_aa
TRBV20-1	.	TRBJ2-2	CSASSQRKSDTGELFF
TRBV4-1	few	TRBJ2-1	CASSQGSPGQGSYNEQFF
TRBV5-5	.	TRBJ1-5	CASSLLGDSNQPQHF
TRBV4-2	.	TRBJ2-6	CASSQEGAGRRWGSGANVLTF
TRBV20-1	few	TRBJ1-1	CSARFFRGTTEAFF
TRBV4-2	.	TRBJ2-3	CASSQPDTDTQYF
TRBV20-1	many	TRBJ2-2	CSVSSGRLGGELFF
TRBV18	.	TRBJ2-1	CASSPGTSGVGSYNEQFF
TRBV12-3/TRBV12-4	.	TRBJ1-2	CASSRAGGYTF
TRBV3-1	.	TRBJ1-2	CASSQVAEGYTF
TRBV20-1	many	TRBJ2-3	CSAKGLAGSTSTDTQYF
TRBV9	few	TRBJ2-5	CASSVGQGREETQYF
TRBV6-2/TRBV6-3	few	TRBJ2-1	CASRGAGDRNEQFF
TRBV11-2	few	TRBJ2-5	CASSWGTSGRQETQYF
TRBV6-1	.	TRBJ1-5	CASSEFRVDQPQHF
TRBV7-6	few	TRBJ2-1	CASSFVGTGSYNEQFF
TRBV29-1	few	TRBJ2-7	CSVERFGSGEQYF
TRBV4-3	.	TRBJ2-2	CASSLVRDTGELFF
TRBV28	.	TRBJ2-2	CASSAGGNTGELFF
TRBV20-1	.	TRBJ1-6	CSAADVRRSPLHF
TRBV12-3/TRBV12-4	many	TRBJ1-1	CASSRVPLTEAFF
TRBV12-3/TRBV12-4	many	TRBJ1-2	CASSLTRWKGYTF
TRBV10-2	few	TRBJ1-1	CASSTRGNTEAFF
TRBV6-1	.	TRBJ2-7	CASSERGGQAYYEQYF
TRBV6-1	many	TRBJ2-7	CASSVSGGYEQYF
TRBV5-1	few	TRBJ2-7	CASSYTGTLVDEQYF
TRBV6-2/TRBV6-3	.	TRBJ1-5	CASSGGGGGWNQPQHF
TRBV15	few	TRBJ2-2	CATSSGIRTGELFF
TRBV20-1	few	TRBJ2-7	CSARYWTSGKLYEQYF
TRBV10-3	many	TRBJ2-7	CAISLQGENYEQYF
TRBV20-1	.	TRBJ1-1	CSARETGTGGKEAFF
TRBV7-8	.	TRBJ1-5	CASSFTGKENQPQHF
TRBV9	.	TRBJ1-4	CASSVGQTLTNEKLFF
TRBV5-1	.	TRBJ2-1	CASTDLAGGEQFF
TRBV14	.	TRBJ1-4	CASSRAVVEKLFF
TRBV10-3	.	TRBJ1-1	CAISEFGHGGTEAFF
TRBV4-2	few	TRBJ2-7	CASSQPSSYEQYF
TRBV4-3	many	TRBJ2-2	CASSQDPTGGGGELFF
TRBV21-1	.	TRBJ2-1	CASSKQPRNEQFF
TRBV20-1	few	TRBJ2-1	CSASSRLYNEQFF
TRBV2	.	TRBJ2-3	CASKADPRTGVTDTQYF
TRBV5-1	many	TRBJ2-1	CASSFAGIAYNEQFF
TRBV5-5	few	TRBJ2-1	CASSSRLANSYNEQFF
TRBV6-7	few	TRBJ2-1	CASSTHLAGEAGLGNEQFF
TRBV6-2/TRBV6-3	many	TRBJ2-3	CASGASDTQYF
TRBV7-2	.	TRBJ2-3	CASSPQTGFLDTQYF
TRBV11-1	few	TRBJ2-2	CASSTTSGDGELFF
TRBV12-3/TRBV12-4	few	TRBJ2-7	CASSFGGHEQYF
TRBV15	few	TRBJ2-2	CATSRRDIGTGELFF